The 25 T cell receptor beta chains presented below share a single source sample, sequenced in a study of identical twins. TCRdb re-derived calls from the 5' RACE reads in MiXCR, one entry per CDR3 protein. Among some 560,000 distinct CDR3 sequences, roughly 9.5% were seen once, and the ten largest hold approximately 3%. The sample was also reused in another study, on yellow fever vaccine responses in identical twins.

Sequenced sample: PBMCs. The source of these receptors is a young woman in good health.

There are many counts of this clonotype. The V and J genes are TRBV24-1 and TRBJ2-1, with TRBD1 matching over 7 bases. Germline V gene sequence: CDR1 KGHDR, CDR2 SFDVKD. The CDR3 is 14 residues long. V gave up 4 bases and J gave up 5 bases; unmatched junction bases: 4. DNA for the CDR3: TGTGCCACCAGTGAGATTACAGGGGACAATGAGCAGTTCTTC. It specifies CATSEITGDNEQFF.

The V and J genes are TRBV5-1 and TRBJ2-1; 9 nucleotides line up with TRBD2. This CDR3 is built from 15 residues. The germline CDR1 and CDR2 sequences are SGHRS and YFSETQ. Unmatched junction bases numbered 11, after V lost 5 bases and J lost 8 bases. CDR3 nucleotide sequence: TGCGCCAGCAGTTATAGTAGCGGGGGTCTGCATGAGCAGTTCTTC. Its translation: CASSYSSGGLHEQFF.

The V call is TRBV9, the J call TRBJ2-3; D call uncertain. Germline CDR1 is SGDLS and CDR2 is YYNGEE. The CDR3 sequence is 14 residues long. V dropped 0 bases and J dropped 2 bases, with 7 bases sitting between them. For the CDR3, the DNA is TGTGCCAGCAGCGTAGACGGATACACAGATACGCAGTATTTT. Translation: CASSVDGYTDTQYF.

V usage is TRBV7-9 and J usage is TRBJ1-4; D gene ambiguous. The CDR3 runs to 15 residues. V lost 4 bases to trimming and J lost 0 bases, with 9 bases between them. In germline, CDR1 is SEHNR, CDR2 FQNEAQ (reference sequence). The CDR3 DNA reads TGTGCCAGCAGCTACCGAGACTCAACTAATGAAAAACTGTTTTTT. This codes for CASSYRDSTNEKLFF.

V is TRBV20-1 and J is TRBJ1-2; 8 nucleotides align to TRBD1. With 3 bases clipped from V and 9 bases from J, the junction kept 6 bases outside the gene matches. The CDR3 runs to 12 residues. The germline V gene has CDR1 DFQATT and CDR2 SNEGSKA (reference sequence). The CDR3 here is CSARDRVFRYTF. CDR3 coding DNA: TGCAGTGCTAGGGACAGGGTGTTTCGCTACACCTTC.

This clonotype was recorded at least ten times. The CDR3 sequence: CASSPGLAGEQFF. CDR3 nucleotide sequence: TGTGCCAGCAGTCCTGGACTAGCGGGCGAGCAGTTCTTC. This chain uses TRBV12-3 or TRBV12-4 with TRBJ2-1, with 11 bases matching TRBD2. Trimming at V came to 5 bases and at J to 10 bases, leaving 4 bases not matched to a gene. CDR3 length equals 13 residues.

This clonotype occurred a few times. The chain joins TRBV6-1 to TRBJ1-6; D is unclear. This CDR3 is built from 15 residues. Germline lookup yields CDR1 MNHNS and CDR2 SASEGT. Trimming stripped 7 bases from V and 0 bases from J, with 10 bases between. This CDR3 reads CASNLDSSYNSPLHF. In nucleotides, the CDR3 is TGTGCCAGCAACCTAGATAGCTCCTATAATTCACCCCTCCACTTT.

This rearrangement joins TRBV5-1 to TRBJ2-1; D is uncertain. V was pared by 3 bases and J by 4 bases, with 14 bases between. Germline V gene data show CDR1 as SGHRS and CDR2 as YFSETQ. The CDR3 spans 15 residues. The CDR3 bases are TGCGCCAGCAGCTCAGACGGCTCCTTATACAATGAGCAGTTCTTC. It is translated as CASSSDGSLYNEQFF. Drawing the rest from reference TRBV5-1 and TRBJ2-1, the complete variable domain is KAGVTQTPRYLIKTRGQQVTLSCSPISGHRSVSWYQQTPGQGLQFLFEYFSETQRNKGNFPGRFSGRQFSNSRSEMNVSTLELGDSALYLCASSSDGSLYNEQFFGPGTRLTVL.

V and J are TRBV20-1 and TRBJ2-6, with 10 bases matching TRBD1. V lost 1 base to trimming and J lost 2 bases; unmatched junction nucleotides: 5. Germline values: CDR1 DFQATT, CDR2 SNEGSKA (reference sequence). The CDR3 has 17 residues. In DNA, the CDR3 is TGCAGTGCTAGAGTCCGGGACAGGGGAGCTGGGGCCAACGTCCTGACTTTC. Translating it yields CSARVRDRGAGANVLTF.

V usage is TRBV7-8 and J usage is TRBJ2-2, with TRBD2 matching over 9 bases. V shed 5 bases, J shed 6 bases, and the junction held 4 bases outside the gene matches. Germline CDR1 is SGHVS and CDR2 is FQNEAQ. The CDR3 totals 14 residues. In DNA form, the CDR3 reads TGTGCCAGCAGCCCTGGACTAGCGCCCGGGGAGCTGTTTTTT. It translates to CASSPGLAPGELFF.

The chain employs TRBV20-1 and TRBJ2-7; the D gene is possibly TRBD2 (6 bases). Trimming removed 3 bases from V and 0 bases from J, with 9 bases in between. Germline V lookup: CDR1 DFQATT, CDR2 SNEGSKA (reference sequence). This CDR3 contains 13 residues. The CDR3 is CSARVLASYEQYF. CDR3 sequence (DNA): TGCAGTGCTAGGGTACTAGCCTCCTACGAGCAGTACTTC.

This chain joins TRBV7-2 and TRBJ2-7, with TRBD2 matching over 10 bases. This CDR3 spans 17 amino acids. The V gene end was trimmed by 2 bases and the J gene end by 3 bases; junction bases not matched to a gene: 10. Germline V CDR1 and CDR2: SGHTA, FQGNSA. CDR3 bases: TGTGCCAGCAGCTTAAGGGCTTTAGCGGGAGGTGGCTACGAGCAGTACTTC. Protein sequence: CASSLRALAGGGYEQYF.

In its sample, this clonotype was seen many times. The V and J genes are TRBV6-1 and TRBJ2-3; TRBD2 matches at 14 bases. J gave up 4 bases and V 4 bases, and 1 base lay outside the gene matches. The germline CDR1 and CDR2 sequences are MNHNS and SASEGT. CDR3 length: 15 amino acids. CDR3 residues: CASSGLAGGPDTQYF. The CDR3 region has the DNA TGTGCCAGCAGTGGACTAGCGGGGGGGCCAGATACGCAGTATTTT.

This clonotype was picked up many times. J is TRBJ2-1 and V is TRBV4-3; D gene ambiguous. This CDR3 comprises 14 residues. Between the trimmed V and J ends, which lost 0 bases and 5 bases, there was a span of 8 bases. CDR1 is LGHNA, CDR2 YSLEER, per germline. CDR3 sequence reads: CASSQDRVHNEQFF. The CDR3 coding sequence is TGCGCCAGCAGCCAAGATCGAGTCCACAATGAGCAGTTCTTC.

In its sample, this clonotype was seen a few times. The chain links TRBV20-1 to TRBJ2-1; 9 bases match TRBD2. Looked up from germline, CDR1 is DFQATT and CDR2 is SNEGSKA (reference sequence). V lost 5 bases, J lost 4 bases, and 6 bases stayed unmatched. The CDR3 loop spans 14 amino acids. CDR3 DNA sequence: TGCAGTGCTCCCCTAGCGGGAATATACAATGAGCAGTTCTTC. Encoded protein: CSAPLAGIYNEQFF.

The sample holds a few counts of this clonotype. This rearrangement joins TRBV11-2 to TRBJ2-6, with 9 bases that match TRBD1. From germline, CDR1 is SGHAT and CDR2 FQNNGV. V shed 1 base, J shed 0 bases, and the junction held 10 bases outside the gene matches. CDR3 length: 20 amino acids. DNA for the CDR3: TGTGCCAGCAGCTTAGTCCCCGGGACAGGGTCCTCCTCTGGGGCCAACGTCCTGACTTTC. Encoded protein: CASSLVPGTGSSSGANVLTF.

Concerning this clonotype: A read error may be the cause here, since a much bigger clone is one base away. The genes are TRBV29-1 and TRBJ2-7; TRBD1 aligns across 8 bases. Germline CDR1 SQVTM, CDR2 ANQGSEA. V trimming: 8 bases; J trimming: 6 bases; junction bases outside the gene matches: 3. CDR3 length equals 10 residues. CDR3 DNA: TGCAGCATTACAGGGGGCGAGCAGTACTTC. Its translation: CSITGGEQYF.

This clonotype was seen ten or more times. The CDR3 region has the DNA TGTGCCAGCGGGGGGGGACTCTACAATGAGCAGTTCTTC. It yields the protein CASGGGLYNEQFF. The chain carries TRBV12-3 or TRBV12-4 and TRBJ2-1; 7 nucleotides match TRBD2. This CDR3 spans 13 amino acids. The J segment lost 3 bases and the V segment lost 8 bases, leaving 4 bases of the junction unmatched.

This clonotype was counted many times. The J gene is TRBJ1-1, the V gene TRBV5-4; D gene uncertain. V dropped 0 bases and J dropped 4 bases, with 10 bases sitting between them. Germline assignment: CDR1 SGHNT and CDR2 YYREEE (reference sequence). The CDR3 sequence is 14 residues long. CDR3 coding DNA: TGTGCCAGCAGCTTGGAAGGTGGGCTCACTGAAGCTTTCTTT. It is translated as CASSLEGGLTEAFF.

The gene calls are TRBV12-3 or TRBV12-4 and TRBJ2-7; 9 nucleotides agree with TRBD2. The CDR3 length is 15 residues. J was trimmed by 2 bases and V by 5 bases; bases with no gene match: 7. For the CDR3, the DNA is TGTGCCAGCAGTCCCGGGACTAGCTGGGCCTACGAGCAGTACTTC. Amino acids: CASSPGTSWAYEQYF.

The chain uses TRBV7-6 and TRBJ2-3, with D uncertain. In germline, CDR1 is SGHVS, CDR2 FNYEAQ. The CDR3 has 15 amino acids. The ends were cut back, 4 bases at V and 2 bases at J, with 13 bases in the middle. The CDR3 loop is CASSSKKYNTDTQYF. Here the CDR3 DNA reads TGTGCCAGCAGCTCAAAAAAATATAACACAGATACGCAGTATTTT. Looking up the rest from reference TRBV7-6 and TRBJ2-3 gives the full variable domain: GAGVSQSPRYKVTKRGQDVALRCDPISGHVSLYWYRQALGQGPEFLTYFNYEAQQDKSGLPNDRFSAERPEGSISTLTIQRTEQRDSAMYRCASSSKKYNTDTQYFGPGTRLTVL.

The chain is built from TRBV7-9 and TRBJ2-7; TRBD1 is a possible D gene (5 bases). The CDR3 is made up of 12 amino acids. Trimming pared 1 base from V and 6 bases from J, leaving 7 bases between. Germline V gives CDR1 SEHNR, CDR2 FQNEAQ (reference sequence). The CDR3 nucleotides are TGTGCCAGCAGCTTAGGGACAAGCGAGCAGTACTTC. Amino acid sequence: CASSLGTSEQYF.

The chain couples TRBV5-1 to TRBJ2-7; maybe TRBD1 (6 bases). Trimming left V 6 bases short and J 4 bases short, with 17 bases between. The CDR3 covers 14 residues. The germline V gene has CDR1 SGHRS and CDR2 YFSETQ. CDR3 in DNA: TGCGCCAGCACACAAGACAGGACAGATTACGAGCAGTACTTC. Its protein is CASTQDRTDYEQYF. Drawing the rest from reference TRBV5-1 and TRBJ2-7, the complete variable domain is KAGVTQTPRYLIKTRGQQVTLSCSPISGHRSVSWYQQTPGQGLQFLFEYFSETQRNKGNFPGRFSGRQFSNSRSEMNVSTLELGDSALYLCASTQDRTDYEQYFGPGTRLTVT.

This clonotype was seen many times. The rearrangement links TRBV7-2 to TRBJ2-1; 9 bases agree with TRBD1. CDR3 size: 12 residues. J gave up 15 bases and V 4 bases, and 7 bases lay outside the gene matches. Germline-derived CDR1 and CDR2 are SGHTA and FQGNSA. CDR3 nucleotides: TGTGCCAGCAGCTACAGACAGGGGGATCCGTTCTTC. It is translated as CASSYRQGDPFF. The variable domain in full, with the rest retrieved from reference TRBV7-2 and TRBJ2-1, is GAGVSQSPSNKVTEKGKDVELRCDPISGHTALYWYRQSLGQGLEFLIYFQGNSAPDKSGLPSDRFSAERTGGSVSTLTIQRTQQEDSAVYLCASSYRQGDPFFGPGTRLTVL.

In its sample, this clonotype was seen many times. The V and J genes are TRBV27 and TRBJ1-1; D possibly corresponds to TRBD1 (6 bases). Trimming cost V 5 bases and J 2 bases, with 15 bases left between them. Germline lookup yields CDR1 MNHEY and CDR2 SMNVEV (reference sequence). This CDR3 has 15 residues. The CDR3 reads CASSPSEGGNTEAFF. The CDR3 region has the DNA TGTGCCAGCAGTCCATCCGAGGGGGGAAACACTGAAGCTTTCTTT.